This T cell receptor (beta chain) is drawn from a study of human T cells and chemical hapten exposure. TCRdb re-derived calls from the RACE reads in MiXCR, one entry per CDR3 protein. The sample has about 57,000 distinct CDR3 sequences, about 9.3% seen once. As for time point: patch test 1, 2 weeks after DPC sensitization. Noted treatment: therapeutic diphenylcyclopropenone sensitization with weekly scalp DPC. The table lists this clonotype with a count of one. A much bigger clone sits one base away, suggesting this may be a read error. Trimming removed 6 bases at V and 5 bases at J, with 16 bases between. This CDR3 comprises 14 residues.

The clonotype was recovered from a woman aged 40-49 years with alopecia areata. Some clones in this sample may be carry-over from other donors' samples. The sequences come from whole blood, collected in connection with sensitization to the hapten diphenylcyclopropenone (DPC). The chain links TRBV12-3 or TRBV12-4 to TRBJ1-1; no firm D call. As DNA, the CDR3 is TGTGCCAGCAGCCCCGAGCCCGTGCGAACTGAAGCTTTCTTT. This codes for CASSPEPVRTEAFF.